The T cell receptor beta chain described here comes from a study of cytomegalovirus exposure and HLA in healthy donors. This CDR3 contains 15 residues. V lost 5 bases, J lost 4 bases, and 7 bases stayed unmatched. Germline assignment: CDR1 MNHEY and CDR2 SVGAGI. 13 Jbeta primers and 60 Vbeta primers were used for the PCR. Produced via immunoSEQ multiplex PCR; TCRdb's table is partial and in-frame only. The data hold fewer than 200,000 clones, with roughly 87% observed a single time. The sample comprised PBMCs. This chain joins TRBV6-5 and TRBJ2-1, with 8 bases identical to TRBD2. The receptor's source is a woman between 25 and 40 years old in good health and CMV-seronegative. CDR3 loop: CASSSTGGSYNEQFF. The CDR3, as DNA: TGTGCCAGCAGTAGCACGGGGGGGTCGTACAATGAGCAGTTCTTC.